These T cell receptor beta chains were read from a single sample in a study of CD8+ T cells in alopecia areata. TCRdb's copy holds only in-frame clones and misses some; the assay was immunoSEQ multiplex PCR. The sample contains over 100,000 clones, almost 50% of which appear only once. This specimen consisted of CD8+ T cells sorted from blood, obtained at week 0. These receptors were taken from a human donor with alopecia areata. The CDR3 runs from the conserved cysteine through the conserved F or W. A D gene is named only where the DNA matches it firmly. Clone size is given for some rows only: seen once, a few or many times, or a class if the clone is expanded.

D gene: -
V gene: TRBV6-5
J gene: TRBJ2-5
clone size: -
CDR3 protein: CASASAQETQYF
CDR3 DNA: TGTGCCAGCGCCTCAGCCCAAGAGACCCAGTACTTC

D gene: -
V gene: TRBV6-5
J gene: TRBJ1-5
clone size: -
CDR3 protein: CASSYSGERGQPQHF
CDR3 DNA: TGTGCCAGCAGTTACTCTGGGGAAAGGGGCCAGCCCCAGCATTTT

D gene: -
V gene: TRBV30
J gene: TRBJ2-7
clone size: -
CDR3 protein: CAWAEGDPYEQYF
CDR3 DNA: TGTGCCTGGGCTGAGGGGGATCCCTACGAGCAGTACTTC

D gene: TRBD2
V gene: TRBV7-8
J gene: TRBJ2-1
clone size: -
CDR3 protein: CASSSGLPIPYNEQFF
CDR3 DNA: TGTGCCAGCAGCTCGGGACTACCTATACCTTACAATGAGCAGTTCTTC

D gene: -
V gene: TRBV5-1
J gene: TRBJ2-7
clone size: few
CDR3 protein: CASSLGRGHTYEQYF
CDR3 DNA: TGCGCCAGCAGCTTGGGCAGGGGCCACACCTACGAGCAGTACTTC

D gene: -
V gene: TRBV5-4
J gene: TRBJ2-7
clone size: -
CDR3 protein: CASSFGGSYEQYF
CDR3 DNA: TGTGCCAGCAGCTTCGGGGGAAGCTACGAGCAGTACTTC

D gene: -
V gene: TRBV6-1
J gene: TRBJ1-6
clone size: -
CDR3 protein: CASSEWLSSYNSPLHF
CDR3 DNA: TGTGCCAGCAGTGAATGGTTGAGCTCCTATAATTCACCCCTCCACTTT

D gene: -
V gene: TRBV6-5
J gene: TRBJ2-7
clone size: -
CDR3 protein: CASSSYYEQYF
CDR3 DNA: TGTGCCAGCAGTTCCTACTACGAGCAGTACTTC

D gene: -
V gene: TRBV6-1
J gene: TRBJ1-2
clone size: -
CDR3 protein: CANSETVNGGYGYTF
CDR3 DNA: TGTGCCAACTCCGAGACAGTTAACGGAGGCTATGGCTACACCTTC

D gene: TRBD1
V gene: TRBV10-2
J gene: TRBJ1-5
clone size: -
CDR3 protein: CASSDGGGPYQPQHF
CDR3 DNA: TGCGCCAGCAGTGACGGAGGGGGCCCTTATCAGCCCCAGCATTTT

D gene: -
V gene: TRBV5-6
J gene: TRBJ2-7
clone size: -
CDR3 protein: CASSRGQLYEQYF
CDR3 DNA: TGTGCCAGCAGCCGAGGACAGCTCTACGAGCAGTACTTC

D gene: -
V gene: TRBV9
J gene: TRBJ1-6
clone size: -
CDR3 protein: CASSVVSPLHF
CDR3 DNA: TGTGCCAGCAGCGTAGTCTCACCCCTCCACTTT

D gene: -
V gene: TRBV11-2
J gene: TRBJ2-2
clone size: few
CDR3 protein: CASGISNTGELFF
CDR3 DNA: TGTGCCAGCGGGATATCGAACACCGGGGAGCTGTTTTTT

D gene: -
V gene: TRBV4-3
J gene: TRBJ1-1
clone size: -
CDR3 protein: CASSQLYDGGKSEAFF
CDR3 DNA: TGCGCCAGCAGCCAATTGTACGATGGGGGGAAGTCCGAAGCTTTCTTT

D gene: TRBD2
V gene: TRBV2
J gene: TRBJ2-7
clone size: -
CDR3 protein: CASSEGAGASYEQYF
CDR3 DNA: TGTGCCAGCAGTGAAGGGGCGGGAGCCTCCTACGAGCAGTACTTC

D gene: TRBD1
V gene: TRBV7-9
J gene: TRBJ1-2
clone size: -
CDR3 protein: CASSGQGFPYGYTF
CDR3 DNA: TGTGCCAGCAGCGGACAGGGTTTCCCCTATGGCTACACCTTC

D gene: -
V gene: TRBV30
J gene: TRBJ2-5
clone size: -
CDR3 protein: CAWTEQGETQYF
CDR3 DNA: TGTGCCTGGACGGAGCAGGGTGAGACCCAGTACTTC

D gene: -
V gene: TRBV29-1
J gene: TRBJ1-2
clone size: -
CDR3 protein: CSVDSRRYGYTF
CDR3 DNA: TGCAGCGTTGATAGCCGCCGCTATGGCTACACCTTC

D gene: TRBD1
V gene: TRBV13
J gene: TRBJ1-6
clone size: -
CDR3 protein: CASSLRTSGGGSPLHF
CDR3 DNA: TGTGCCAGCAGCTTACGAACCTCAGGGGGTGGTTCACCCCTCCACTTT

D gene: TRBD1
V gene: TRBV13
J gene: TRBJ2-7
clone size: -
CDR3 protein: CASSEPNRGSSYEQYF
CDR3 DNA: TGTGCCAGCAGCGAACCGAACAGGGGCAGCTCCTACGAGCAGTACTTC

D gene: TRBD1
V gene: TRBV5-6
J gene: TRBJ1-1
clone size: -
CDR3 protein: CASSLAGQGYTEAFF
CDR3 DNA: TGTGCCAGCAGCTTGGCGGGACAGGGGTACACTGAAGCTTTCTTT

D gene: TRBD2
V gene: TRBV27
J gene: TRBJ2-7
clone size: few
CDR3 protein: CASSLAAGGYEQYF
CDR3 DNA: TGTGCCAGCAGTTTAGCGGCGGGGGGTTACGAGCAGTACTTC

D gene: -
V gene: TRBV7-8
J gene: TRBJ2-4
clone size: -
CDR3 protein: CASSWPRGGPKNIQYF
CDR3 DNA: TGTGCCAGCAGCTGGCCCCGGGGCGGACCAAAAAACATTCAGTACTTC

D gene: TRBD1
V gene: TRBV10-3
J gene: TRBJ2-5
clone size: -
CDR3 protein: CAISEEGAREETQYF
CDR3 DNA: TGTGCCATCAGTGAAGAGGGGGCGCGCGAGGAGACCCAGTACTTC

D gene: TRBD1
V gene: TRBV7-9
J gene: TRBJ2-7
clone size: -
CDR3 protein: CASLGDRDYEQYF
CDR3 DNA: TGTGCCAGCTTGGGGGACAGGGACTACGAGCAGTACTTC

D gene: -
V gene: TRBV10-2
J gene: TRBJ2-2
clone size: few
CDR3 protein: CASSVGTGELFF
CDR3 DNA: TGCGCCAGCAGTGTGGGGACCGGGGAGCTGTTTTTT

D gene: -
V gene: TRBV9
J gene: TRBJ2-5
clone size: -
CDR3 protein: CASSPGWAPGETQYF
CDR3 DNA: TGTGCCAGCAGCCCTGGTTGGGCCCCGGGTGAGACCCAGTACTTC

D gene: -
V gene: TRBV11-2
J gene: TRBJ2-4
clone size: -
CDR3 protein: CASTLGDIQYF
CDR3 DNA: TGTGCCAGCACCCTCGGGGACATTCAGTACTTC

D gene: -
V gene: TRBV5-6
J gene: TRBJ1-1
clone size: -
CDR3 protein: CASSFWGGEAFF
CDR3 DNA: TGTGCCAGCAGCTTTTGGGGTGGTGAAGCTTTCTTT

D gene: -
V gene: TRBV7-2
J gene: TRBJ1-6
clone size: few
CDR3 protein: CASSHRRTAGNSPLHF
CDR3 DNA: TGCGCCAGCAGCCACCGGCGCACAGCAGGAAATTCACCCCTCCACTTT

D gene: TRBD2
V gene: TRBV19
J gene: TRBJ2-1
clone size: -
CDR3 protein: CASIGTSGAEEQFF
CDR3 DNA: TGTGCCAGTATAGGGACTAGCGGGGCGGAAGAGCAGTTCTTC

D gene: TRBD1
V gene: TRBV27
J gene: TRBJ1-5
clone size: -
CDR3 protein: CASGTGSQPQHF
CDR3 DNA: TGTGCCAGTGGGACAGGGAGTCAGCCCCAGCATTTT

D gene: -
V gene: TRBV25-1
J gene: TRBJ2-7
clone size: -
CDR3 protein: CASSDEGSYEQYF
CDR3 DNA: TGTGCCAGCAGTGATGAGGGATCCTACGAGCAGTACTTC

D gene: -
V gene: TRBV19
J gene: TRBJ1-1
clone size: -
CDR3 protein: CASSIGGFDTEAFF
CDR3 DNA: TGTGCCAGTAGTATAGGAGGGTTCGACACTGAAGCTTTCTTT

D gene: TRBD1
V gene: TRBV29-1
J gene: TRBJ2-3
clone size: -
CDR3 protein: CSGRQGSTDTQYF
CDR3 DNA: TGCAGCGGAAGACAGGGGTCGACAGATACGCAGTATTTT

D gene: -
V gene: TRBV7-2
J gene: TRBJ2-5
clone size: -
CDR3 protein: CASSPTELETQYF
CDR3 DNA: TGTGCCAGCAGCCCGACAGAGTTAGAGACCCAGTACTTC

D gene: -
V gene: TRBV30
J gene: TRBJ1-3
clone size: -
CDR3 protein: CAWTAVSGNTIYF
CDR3 DNA: TGTGCCTGGACCGCCGTCTCTGGAAACACCATATATTTT

D gene: TRBD1
V gene: TRBV5-1
J gene: TRBJ2-3
clone size: -
CDR3 protein: CASSVRTGLGTDTQYF
CDR3 DNA: TGCGCCAGCAGCGTCCGGACAGGGCTCGGCACAGATACGCAGTATTTT

D gene: -
V gene: TRBV4-3
J gene: TRBJ1-5
clone size: few
CDR3 protein: CASSQDFGGSQPQHF
CDR3 DNA: TGCGCCAGCAGCCAAGATTTCGGGGGAAGTCAGCCCCAGCATTTT

D gene: -
V gene: TRBV30
J gene: TRBJ2-3
clone size: once
CDR3 protein: CAWIFGPYTQYF
CDR3 DNA: TGTGCCTGGATATTCGGTCCTTATACGCAGTATTTT

D gene: -
V gene: TRBV7-2
J gene: TRBJ2-5
clone size: -
CDR3 protein: CASSPPGTTETQYF
CDR3 DNA: TGTGCCAGCAGCCCTCCCGGGACCACGGAGACCCAGTACTTC

D gene: TRBD2
V gene: TRBV2
J gene: TRBJ2-1
clone size: -
CDR3 protein: CASSESGLAGENEQFF
CDR3 DNA: TGTGCCAGCAGTGAATCTGGCCTAGCGGGGGAAAATGAGCAGTTCTTC

D gene: -
V gene: TRBV7-8
J gene: TRBJ2-7
clone size: once
CDR3 protein: CASSPPGPGNYEQYF
CDR3 DNA: TGTGCCAGCAGTCCACCGGGTCCCGGAAACTACGAGCAGTACTTC

D gene: -
V gene: TRBV6-6
J gene: TRBJ2-6
clone size: few
CDR3 protein: CASSYVDFPGANVLTF
CDR3 DNA: TGTGCCAGCAGTTACGTGGACTTCCCTGGGGCCAACGTCCTGACTTTC

D gene: -
V gene: TRBV7-9
J gene: TRBJ2-7
clone size: -
CDR3 protein: CASTPYWGDEQYF
CDR3 DNA: TGTGCCAGCACCCCTTACTGGGGAGACGAGCAGTACTTC

D gene: -
V gene: TRBV7-9
J gene: TRBJ1-1
clone size: few
CDR3 protein: CASSSTEEDTEAFF
CDR3 DNA: TGTGCCAGCAGCTCCACGGAGGAAGACACTGAAGCTTTCTTT

D gene: -
V gene: TRBV4-3
J gene: TRBJ1-1
clone size: -
CDR3 protein: CASSQGTTEAFF
CDR3 DNA: TGCGCCAGCAGCCAAGGCACAACTGAAGCTTTCTTT

D gene: -
V gene: TRBV11-2
J gene: TRBJ2-7
clone size: -
CDR3 protein: CASSSPHESYEQYF
CDR3 DNA: TGTGCCAGCAGCTCCCCCCATGAGTCCTACGAGCAGTACTTC

D gene: TRBD1
V gene: TRBV15
J gene: TRBJ2-5
clone size: -
CDR3 protein: CATSDPPDRGEETQYF
CDR3 DNA: TGTGCCACCAGCGACCCACCGGACAGGGGGGAAGAGACCCAGTACTTC

D gene: -
V gene: TRBV11-1
J gene: TRBJ2-1
clone size: few
CDR3 protein: CASSPHGVGNNEQFF
CDR3 DNA: TGTGCCAGCAGCCCCCATGGGGTTGGAAACAATGAGCAGTTCTTC

D gene: -
V gene: TRBV2
J gene: TRBJ1-1
clone size: -
CDR3 protein: CARLAVQNTEAFF
CDR3 DNA: TGTGCCAGGCTCGCCGTTCAGAACACTGAAGCTTTCTTT

D gene: -
V gene: TRBV6-6
J gene: TRBJ2-7
clone size: -
CDR3 protein: CASTDYSYEQYF
CDR3 DNA: TGTGCCAGCACGGACTACTCCTACGAGCAGTACTTC

D gene: -
V gene: TRBV30
J gene: TRBJ1-5
clone size: few
CDR3 protein: CAWSDTASNQPQHF
CDR3 DNA: TGTGCCTGGAGCGACACAGCTAGCAATCAGCCCCAGCATTTT

D gene: TRBD1
V gene: TRBV9
J gene: TRBJ2-1
clone size: few
CDR3 protein: CASSQTGNEQFF
CDR3 DNA: TGTGCCAGCAGCCAGACAGGGAATGAGCAGTTCTTC

D gene: -
V gene: TRBV27
J gene: TRBJ1-1
clone size: many
CDR3 protein: CASLTGRGTSRAFF
CDR3 DNA: TGTGCCAGTTTGACGGGGAGAGGTACCTCTCGGGCTTTCTTT

D gene: -
V gene: TRBV6-6
J gene: TRBJ2-3
clone size: -
CDR3 protein: CASGRPGTDTQYF
CDR3 DNA: TGTGCCAGCGGGAGGCCCGGCACAGATACGCAGTATTTT

D gene: -
V gene: TRBV15
J gene: TRBJ1-6
clone size: few
CDR3 protein: CATSFVTGPLHF
CDR3 DNA: TGTGCCACCAGCTTCGTCACAGGGCCCCTCCACTTT

D gene: -
V gene: TRBV15
J gene: TRBJ2-7
clone size: -
CDR3 protein: CATSRDRQAYEQYF
CDR3 DNA: TGTGCCACCAGCAGAGATCGACAGGCCTACGAGCAGTACTTC

D gene: -
V gene: TRBV29-1
J gene: TRBJ2-1
clone size: few
CDR3 protein: CSVPGGREQFF
CDR3 DNA: TGCAGCGTACCCGGGGGGCGTGAGCAGTTCTTC

D gene: -
V gene: TRBV4-1
J gene: TRBJ1-6
clone size: -
CDR3 protein: CASSHPGSASPLHF
CDR3 DNA: TGCGCCAGCAGCCACCCCGGATCAGCTTCACCCCTCCACTTT